The 28 T cell receptor beta chains below come from one sample, sequenced in a study of beta chain features in type 1 diabetes. TCRB transcripts that were expressed got sequenced, as all of the isolated RNA had been reverse transcribed. This table comes from immunoSEQ multiplex PCR, and its TCRdb copy is limited to in-frame clones, with some not included. The profile shows about 200,000 clones, roughly 11% of them singletons. The specimen was central memory CD4+ T cells from blood. The source is a man between 18 and 29 years old in good health.

This clone was seen a few times. The chain joins TRBV18 to TRBJ2-3; weak D call: TRBD2 (7 bases). The germline CDR1 and CDR2 sequences are KGHSH and LQKENI. V shed 5 bases and J shed 4 bases, with 13 bases lying between them. This CDR3 is 14 amino acids long. The CDR3 nucleotides are TGTGCCAGCTCAGCCGCGGGGGCTCCAGATACGCAGTATTTT. Its protein is CASSAAGAPDTQYF.

As regards this clone: This is likely an artifact of a read error, given a far larger clone one base away. The same CDR3 arises from other DNA sequences in this sample as well. The chain employs TRBV7-2 and TRBJ1-5; D remains unclear. The V gene lost 3 bases and the J gene lost 7 bases, with 13 bases spanning the gap. CDR3 size: 14 residues. Germline V gene lookup returns CDR1 SGHTA and CDR2 FQGNSA. CDR3 nucleotide sequence: TGTGCCAGCAGCTTCGGACCTTCGGGGCAGCCCCAGCATTTT. Its translation is CASSFGPSGQPQHF.

The genes are TRBV28 and TRBJ2-6; 12 bases align to TRBD1. The CDR3 extends over 18 amino acids. The V and J ends lost 6 bases and 4 bases, in that order; junction bases with no gene match: 10. Germline V CDR1 and CDR2: MDHEN, SYDVKM. CDR3 amino acids: CASSLEGQGAGGANVLTF. For the CDR3, the DNA is TGTGCCAGCAGCCTAGAGGGACAGGGGGCAGGCGGGGCCAACGTCCTGACTTTC. Drawing the rest from reference TRBV28 and TRBJ2-6, the complete variable domain is DVKVTQSSRYLVKRTGEKVFLECVQDMDHENMFWYRQDPGLGLRLIYFSYDVKMKEKGDIPEGYSVSREKKERFSLILESASTNQTSMYLCASSLEGQGAGGANVLTFGAGSRLTVL.

This clone has more than one count but fewer than ten. The J gene is TRBJ1-1, the V gene TRBV27; D call uncertain. This CDR3 is 14 amino acids long. Germline loops: CDR1 MNHEY, CDR2 SMNVEV (reference sequence). V was trimmed by 6 bases and J by 1 base, leaving 12 bases between them. The chain's CDR3 is CASSPQLRNTEAFF. For the CDR3, the DNA is TGTGCCAGCAGCCCACAGCTTAGGAACACTGAAGCTTTCTTT.

This clone has at least ten counts. This chain links TRBV30 with TRBJ1-2, with D unclear. Trimming left V 0 bases short and J 2 bases short, with 7 bases between. In germline, CDR1 is GTSNPN, CDR2 SVGIG (reference sequence). There are 13 residues in the CDR3. The CDR3 reads CAWSVHGNYGYTF. In DNA, the CDR3 is TGTGCCTGGAGTGTTCACGGAAACTATGGCTACACCTTC.

The chain couples TRBV10-2 to TRBJ1-2, with 7 bases that match TRBD1. CDR3 size: 14 residues. The germline CDR1 and CDR2 sequences are WSHSY and SAAADI. V dropped 7 bases and J dropped 3; count of bases not matched to a gene: 8. The DNA of the CDR3 is TGCGCCAGCAAGTCCGGGACAGACGACTATGGCTACACCTTC. Translated: CASKSGTDDYGYTF.

This clone came up many times. The chain carries TRBV30 and TRBJ2-1; the match to TRBD2 covers 8 bases. This CDR3 is 15 amino acids long. J lost 4 bases, V lost 5 bases, and 10 bases had no gene match. CDR1 is GTSNPN and CDR2 is SVGIG in the germline V gene (reference sequence). For the CDR3, the DNA is TGTGCCTGGTCCGGTGGCGGGAGGTCTTACAATGAGCAGTTCTTC. Protein product: CAWSGGGRSYNEQFF.

This clone was detected a few times. V and J are TRBV5-1 and TRBJ2-3; D possibly corresponds to TRBD2 (5 bases). Trimming left V 1 base short and J 3 bases short, with 6 bases between. The germline CDR1 and CDR2 sequences are SGHRS and YFSETQ. The CDR3 loop spans 13 amino acids. The CDR3 sequence: CASSLSGTDTQYF. The CDR3 DNA follows: TGCGCCAGCAGCTTGAGCGGTACAGATACGCAGTATTTT.

The chain carries TRBV30 and TRBJ1-4; D may be TRBD1 (6 bases). In germline, CDR1 is GTSNPN, CDR2 SVGIG (reference sequence). CDR3 length: 13 amino acids. V was clipped by 4 bases and J by 8 bases, with 14 bases between them. The CDR3 reads CAWTAEGEEKLFF. CDR3 DNA sequence: TGTGCCTGGACGGCGGAGGGGGAGGAAAAACTGTTTTTT.

This clone was picked up a small number of times. The V and J genes are TRBV29-1 and TRBJ2-7, with D perhaps TRBD1 or TRBD2 (5 bases each). The germline V gene has CDR1 SQVTM and CDR2 ANQGSEA. V gave up 3 bases and J gave up 6 bases, with 15 bases separating them. CDR3 length: 13 amino acids. The CDR3 region is CSVEWDPSSEQYF. Here the CDR3 DNA reads TGCAGCGTTGAGTGGGACCCCAGCAGCGAGCAGTACTTC.

DNA of the CDR3: TGTGCCACCAGCAGGAGGTCAGGGCGGGAGGGGGCAGATACGCAGTATTTT. As protein: CATSRRSGREGADTQYF. V and J are TRBV15 and TRBJ2-3; 9 nucleotides agree with TRBD2. The CDR3 consists of 17 residues. V was pared by 3 bases and J by 4 bases, with 11 bases of the junction left unmatched. The V gene's germline CDR1 is LNHNV and CDR2 YYDKDF (reference sequence). Based on the CDR3 plus reference TRBV15 and TRBJ2-3, the full variable domain is DAMVIQNPRYQVTQFGKPVTLSCSQTLNHNVMYWYQQKSSQAPKLLFHYYDKDFNNEADTPDNFQSRRPNTSFCFLDIRSPGLGDTAMYLCATSRRSGREGADTQYFGPGTRLTVL.

This sequence joins TRBV23-1 and TRBJ2-2; TRBD1 agrees at 9 bases. TRBV23-1 is an ORF for which the function is uncertain. V was pared by 8 bases and J by 7 bases, with 8 bases of the junction left unmatched. The CDR3 length is 14 residues. The CDR3 sequence is CASSGTGSCGELFF. The CDR3 DNA reads as TGCGCCAGCTCCGGGACAGGGTCCTGCGGGGAGCTGTTTTTT.

The V gene is TRBV28, the J gene TRBJ1-2, with 7 bases matching TRBD1. V shed 4 bases and J 8 bases; nucleotides not matched to a gene: 10. The germline V gene has CDR1 MDHEN and CDR2 SYDVKM. This CDR3 region has 14 residues. CDR3 in amino acids: CASSSGEGAGGYTF. As DNA, the CDR3 is TGTGCCAGCAGTTCGGGCGAGGGGGCTGGAGGCTACACCTTC.

The chain joins TRBV7-9 to TRBJ2-5, with 8 nucleotides matching TRBD2. Germline-derived CDR1 and CDR2 are SEHNR and FQNEAQ (reference sequence). This CDR3 is built from 18 residues. With V trimmed by 2 bases and J by 4 bases, 15 bases remained unmatched. The CDR3 nucleotides read TGTGCCAGCAGCTTAATCGCGGGACTAGGTTCTACTAGAGAGACCCAGTACTTC. It yields the protein CASSLIAGLGSTRETQYF.

The table lists this clone with many counts. V and J are TRBV28 and TRBJ2-7; possibly TRBD1 for D (6 bases). CDR3 size: 15 residues. Trimming removed 2 bases from V and 6 bases from J, with 17 bases in between. Germline-derived CDR1 and CDR2 are MDHEN and SYDVKM. The CDR3 region has the DNA TGTGCCAGCAGTTTAGCCGGGACACCTTTTGCCGAGCAGTACTTC. Its protein is CASSLAGTPFAEQYF. The full variable domain, with the rest looked up from reference TRBV28 and TRBJ2-7, is DVKVTQSSRYLVKRTGEKVFLECVQDMDHENMFWYRQDPGLGLRLIYFSYDVKMKEKGDIPEGYSVSREKKERFSLILESASTNQTSMYLCASSLAGTPFAEQYFGPGTRLTVT.

On this clone: An end of the junction does not agree with germline; a read error may underlie this. This chain joins TRBV19 and TRBJ2-6; 9 bases line up with TRBD1. Germline CDR1 reads LNHDA; CDR2 reads SQIVND (reference sequence). The CDR3 totals 18 residues. CDR3 protein: CACSMRQGGASGANVLTF. In DNA, the CDR3 is TGTGCCTGTAGTATGAGACAGGGGGGAGCCTCTGGGGCCAACGTCCTGACTTTC.

This clone turned up a few times. V and J are TRBV28 and TRBJ1-5, with 7 bases identical to TRBD1. Germline assignment: CDR1 MDHEN and CDR2 SYDVKM. V lost 5 bases to trimming and J lost 7 bases; unmatched junction nucleotides: 11. The CDR3 loop spans 15 amino acids. The DNA for the CDR3 is TGTGCCAGCAGTCAGTCTGGCCAGGGGGTCCAGCCCCAGCATTTT. Its protein is CASSQSGQGVQPQHF.

This rearrangement joins TRBV7-2 to TRBJ2-1; D gene unclear. Trimming left V 8 bases short and J 0 bases short, with 14 bases between. The CDR3 has 15 residues. Germline assignment: CDR1 SGHTA and CDR2 FQGNSA. The CDR3 reads CASGPPAPSYNEQFF. CDR3 DNA sequence: TGTGCCAGCGGGCCCCCTGCCCCCTCCTACAATGAGCAGTTCTTC.

The CDR3 DNA follows: TGTGCCAGCTCACCACTTAGTGGCCAACTCAATGAGCAGTTCTTC. Its translation is CASSPLSGQLNEQFF. The V gene is TRBV18, the J gene TRBJ2-1; D remains ambiguous. This CDR3 is built from 15 residues. The ends were cut back, 1 base at V and 6 bases at J, with 13 bases in the middle. Germline lookup yields CDR1 KGHSH and CDR2 LQKENI.

This clone turned up a few times. V gene TRBV6-1 combines with J gene TRBJ2-3; 8 bases align to TRBD2. This CDR3 comprises 15 residues. The junction had 12 bases not matched to a gene; V was cut back by 9 bases and J by 4 bases. CDR1 is MNHNS, CDR2 SASEGT, per germline. CDR3 DNA sequence: TGTGCCAGTAGACCGGGAGGGCCATTCCCAGATACGCAGTATTTT. It yields the protein CASRPGGPFPDTQYF.

The CDR3 coding sequence is TGTGCCAGCAGCTTGATAGGGGACCAAAACATTCAGTACTTC. This translates into CASSLIGDQNIQYF. V usage is TRBV5-6 and J usage is TRBJ2-4; D is tentatively TRBD1 or TRBD2 (5 bases each). Germline values: CDR1 SGHDT, CDR2 YYEEEE. V lost 1 base to trimming and J lost 5 bases, with 10 bases between them. This CDR3 comprises 14 residues.

This clone occurred a few times. The J gene is TRBJ2-1, the V gene TRBV7-9; no firm D call. This CDR3 comprises 12 residues. Germline values: CDR1 SEHNR, CDR2 FQNEAQ (reference sequence). The germline V and J ends were trimmed by 5 bases and 10 bases, with 12 bases remaining between them. The CDR3 spells CASSPPIAEQFF. Written as DNA, the CDR3 is TGTGCCAGCAGCCCTCCCATCGCGGAGCAGTTCTTC.

J is TRBJ2-1 and V is TRBV5-1; TRBD2 matches 10 bases. The CDR3 totals 17 residues. Losses at the gene ends were 2 bases for V and 0 bases for J; bases not matched to a gene: 5. CDR1 is SGHRS and CDR2 is YFSETQ in the germline V gene. In DNA, the CDR3 is TGCGCCAGCAGCTTCAGGACTAGCGGTAGCTCCTACAATGAGCAGTTCTTC. This codes for CASSFRTSGSSYNEQFF. Full variable domain (missing parts from reference TRBV5-1 and TRBJ2-1): KAGVTQTPRYLIKTRGQQVTLSCSPISGHRSVSWYQQTPGQGLQFLFEYFSETQRNKGNFPGRFSGRQFSNSRSEMNVSTLELGDSALYLCASSFRTSGSSYNEQFFGPGTRLTVL.

The chain couples TRBV7-8 to TRBJ2-1; D not certain. The CDR3 runs 17 residues. The V and J ends lost 1 base and 0 bases respectively, with 13 bases between them. The germline V gene has CDR1 SGHVS and CDR2 FQNEAQ. The CDR3 reads CASSLEWVPSSYNEQFF. CDR3 in DNA: TGTGCCAGCAGCTTAGAATGGGTACCGAGCTCCTACAATGAGCAGTTCTTC.

This clone was picked up a small number of times. The V and J genes are TRBV29-1 and TRBJ2-1, with 13 bases matching TRBD2. V dropped 7 bases and J dropped 8; count of bases not matched to a gene: 5. CDR1 and CDR2 from the germline V gene are SQVTM and ANQGSEA. The CDR3 extends over 13 amino acids. The CDR3 loop reads CSERLAGGDEQFF. The CDR3 DNA reads as TGCAGCGAAAGACTAGCGGGAGGCGATGAGCAGTTCTTC.

The chain joins TRBV7-2 to TRBJ2-7; TRBD2 agrees at 10 bases. This CDR3 region has 15 residues. Germline V gene data show CDR1 as SGHTA and CDR2 as FQGNSA. J gave up 1 base and V 4 bases, and 4 bases lay outside the gene matches. The CDR3 reads CASSSGLATSYEQYF. CDR3 coding DNA: TGTGCCAGCAGCTCGGGACTAGCGACTTCCTACGAGCAGTACTTC.

CDR3 DNA sequence: TGTGCCAGCACCCCCTTCGGGGACTTCGGCGAAAAACTGTTTTTT. Its protein product is CASTPFGDFGEKLFF. This chain joins TRBV7-9 and TRBJ1-4; a weak D match, TRBD1 (5 bases). The CDR3 totals 15 residues. The ends were cut back, 7 bases at V and 8 bases at J, with 20 bases in the middle. CDR1 is SEHNR, CDR2 FQNEAQ, per germline (reference sequence).

The chain carries TRBV7-6 and TRBJ2-5; D not resolved. The germline V and J ends were trimmed by 3 bases and 6 bases, with 11 bases remaining between them. The CDR3 length is 13 residues. CDR1 is SGHVS, CDR2 FNYEAQ, per germline. The CDR3 reads CASSLSGPKTQYF. The CDR3 DNA sequence: TGTGCCAGCAGCTTGAGTGGCCCGAAGACCCAGTACTTC.